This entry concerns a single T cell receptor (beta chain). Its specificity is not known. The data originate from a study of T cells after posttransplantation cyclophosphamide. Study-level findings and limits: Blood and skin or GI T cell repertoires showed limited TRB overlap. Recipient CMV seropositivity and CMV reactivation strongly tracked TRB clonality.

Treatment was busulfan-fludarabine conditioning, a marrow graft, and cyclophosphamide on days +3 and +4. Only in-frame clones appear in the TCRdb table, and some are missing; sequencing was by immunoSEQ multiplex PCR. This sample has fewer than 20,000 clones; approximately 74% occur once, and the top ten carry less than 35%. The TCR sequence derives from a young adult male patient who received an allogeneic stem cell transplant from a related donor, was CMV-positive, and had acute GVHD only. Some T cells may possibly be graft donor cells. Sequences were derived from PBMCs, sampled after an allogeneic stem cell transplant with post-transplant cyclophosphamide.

CDR3 nucleotide sequence: TGTGCCAGCAGCGCCCGTCAGGGAAACTATGGCTACACCTTC. It translates to CASSARQGNYGYTF. The rearrangement links TRBV7-8 to TRBJ1-2; maybe TRBD1 (5 bases). This CDR3 is 14 amino acids long. Germline V lookup: CDR1 SGHVS, CDR2 FQNEAQ. V was pared by 5 bases and J by 2 bases, with 12 bases between.